These 30 T cell receptor beta chains came from one sample sequenced in a study of T-cell memory formation after mild COVID-19. TCRdb reprocessed the 5' RACE reads with MiXCR, giving one entry per CDR3 protein. The data show roughly 150,000 distinct CDR3 sequences, roughly 15% seen once. The source material was PBMCs or a T cell subset sorted from them (not recorded which). Receptors originate from an adult woman who had mild COVID-19 (a few samples of this study predate the infection). Cell type and time point are not known.

This clonotype was seen only a few times. The J gene is TRBJ2-7, the V gene TRBV5-1; unclear D gene. Germline V lookup: CDR1 SGHRS, CDR2 YFSETQ. The V end lost 1 base, the J end lost 6 bases, and 8 bases lay between the germline ends. This CDR3 contains 12 residues. The CDR3 loop is CASSLTLSEQYF. The DNA for the CDR3 is TGCGCCAGCAGCTTGACTCTCTCCGAGCAGTACTTC.

This clonotype was counted only a few times. The chain joins TRBV12-3 or TRBV12-4 to TRBJ2-3; D is possibly TRBD1 (7 bases). Trimming shortened V by 2 bases and J by 1 base, and 10 bases separated the two germline ends. CDR3 length equals 15 residues. CDR3 DNA sequence: TGTGCCAGCAGTTTACAGGGGGGTGGCACAGATACGCAGTATTTT. Its protein is CASSLQGGGTDTQYF.

V and J are TRBV20-1 and TRBJ2-3; either TRBD1 or TRBD2 may fit D (5 bases each). The germline gives CDR1 DFQATT, CDR2 SNEGSKA (reference sequence). The CDR3 runs to 14 residues. V shed 0 bases and J shed 5 bases, with 12 bases lying between them. DNA for the CDR3: TGCAGTGCTAGAGATGGCAGGGCGGGAGATACGCAGTATTTT. Translating gives CSARDGRAGDTQYF.

The chain joins TRBV5-1 to TRBJ2-7; 8 bases agree with TRBD1. The CDR3 extends over 16 amino acids. The germline CDR1 and CDR2 sequences are SGHRS and YFSETQ. V lost 3 bases, J lost 3 bases, and 11 bases stayed unmatched. CDR3 sequence: CASSWGQVLGFYEQYF. CDR3 in DNA: TGCGCCAGCAGCTGGGGACAGGTCCTTGGTTTCTACGAGCAGTACTTC.

This chain joins TRBV4-2 and TRBJ2-2; D unclear. Germline V gene sequence: CDR1 LGHNA, CDR2 YNFKEQ. V lost 5 bases, J lost 6 bases, and 16 bases lay in between. This CDR3 region has 15 residues. CDR3 coding DNA: TGTGCCAGCAGCAGAAGCCAGCCTGCCCCCGGGGAGCTGTTTTTT. This codes for CASSRSQPAPGELFF.

This clonotype was counted ten times or more. The chain combines TRBV3-1 with TRBJ2-5, with 8 bases aligning to TRBD2. The CDR3 is made up of 17 amino acids. CDR1 and CDR2 (germline): LGHDT, YNNKEL (reference sequence). J lost 5 bases, V lost 4 bases, and 15 bases had no gene match. CDR3 DNA: TGTGCCAGCAGCCCCAGGACTAGCAGTTGGGGTGTTGAGACCCAGTACTTC. It translates to CASSPRTSSWGVETQYF.

This clonotype appeared a few times. CDR3 sequence (DNA): TGCAGCGTTCAGCCAGGGACGAACACTGAAGCTTTCTTT. Amino acid sequence: CSVQPGTNTEAFF. This chain connects TRBV29-1 to TRBJ1-1, with D tentatively TRBD1 (5 bases). Trimming shortened V by 5 bases and J by 1 base, and 11 bases separated the two germline ends. Germline CDR1 and CDR2: SQVTM and ANQGSEA. The CDR3 contains 13 residues.

The chain has TRBV7-8 and TRBJ2-3; D is ambiguous. Per the germline V gene, CDR1 is SGHVS and CDR2 is FQNEAQ. Trimming left V 7 bases short and J 1 base short, with 12 bases between. The CDR3 spans 14 residues. The CDR3 bases are TGTGCCAGCACCCCTGGCCCGGGCACAGATACGCAGTATTTT. Its protein is CASTPGPGTDTQYF.

This clonotype was counted between two and nine times. CDR3 in amino acids: CASSDSGDRGSDEQFF. For the CDR3, the DNA is TGTGCCAGCAGTGACTCTGGAGACAGGGGTTCAGATGAGCAGTTCTTC. This chain links TRBV6-4 with TRBJ2-1, with 8 nucleotides matching TRBD1. The V gene's germline CDR1 is MRHNA and CDR2 SNTAGT. The CDR3 totals 16 residues. V shed 0 bases, J shed 8 bases, and the junction held 9 bases outside the gene matches.

This clonotype turned up a few times. V gene TRBV6-2 or TRBV6-3 combines with J gene TRBJ2-1; D not certain. The CDR3 runs 13 residues. Germline assignment: CDR1 MNHEY and CDR2 SVGEGT. The germline V and J ends were trimmed by 2 bases and 3 bases, with 5 bases remaining between them. For the CDR3, the DNA is TGTGCCAGCAGTTACATGGGCTACAATGAGCAGTTCTTC. As protein: CASSYMGYNEQFF.

This clonotype has only a few counts. The gene calls are TRBV9 and TRBJ2-3; 8 nucleotides line up with TRBD2. Germline CDR1 is SGDLS and CDR2 is YYNGEE. There are 16 residues in the CDR3. J gave up 1 base and V 3 bases, and 7 bases lay outside the gene matches. The CDR3 reads CASSAYGGVGTDTQYF. Here the CDR3 DNA reads TGTGCCAGCAGCGCCTACGGGGGGGTGGGCACAGATACGCAGTATTTT.

This clonotype was counted many times. The gene calls are TRBV9 and TRBJ2-7, with D possibly being TRBD1 (5 bases). CDR1 is SGDLS and CDR2 is YYNGEE in the germline V gene. This CDR3 region has 14 residues. V was pared by 3 bases and J by 6 bases, with 16 bases between. The CDR3 region has the DNA TGTGCCAGCAGCGAGACAGTATCCGTCAGCGAGCAGTACTTC. Protein: CASSETVSVSEQYF.

The chain uses TRBV3-1 and TRBJ2-3; D might be TRBD2 (5 bases). CDR1 LGHDT and CDR2 YNNKEL come from the germline V gene (reference sequence). This CDR3 contains 15 residues. V was trimmed by 4 bases and J by 2 bases, leaving 13 bases between them. CDR3 residues: CASSPRGSDTDTQYF. The CDR3 bases are TGTGCCAGCAGCCCCCGGGGAAGTGACACAGATACGCAGTATTTT.

This chain links TRBV18 with TRBJ1-2, with 10 bases lining up with TRBD1. Germline V CDR1 and CDR2: KGHSH, LQKENI. The CDR3 contains 17 residues. J gave up 3 bases and V 1 base, and 8 bases lay outside the gene matches. The chain's CDR3 is CASSPLTKGQGYYGYTF. As DNA, the CDR3 is TGTGCCAGCTCACCACTAACGAAGGGACAGGGGTACTATGGCTACACCTTC. Full variable domain (rest looked up from reference TRBV18 and TRBJ1-2): NAGVMQNPRHLVRRRGQEARLRCSPMKGHSHVYWYRQLPEEGLKFMVYLQKENIIDESGMPKERFSAEFPKEGPSILRIQQVVRGDSAAYFCASSPLTKGQGYYGYTFGSGTRLTVV.

In its sample, this clonotype was seen a few times. V usage is TRBV7-9 and J usage is TRBJ2-7; 11 bases align to TRBD2. Per the germline V gene, CDR1 is SEHNR and CDR2 is FQNEAQ (reference sequence). This CDR3 has 14 residues. The ends lost 4 bases at V and 2 bases at J; junction bases unmatched: 1. The chain's CDR3 is CASSYSGRAYEQYF. The CDR3 nucleotides are TGTGCCAGCAGCTATAGCGGGAGGGCCTACGAGCAGTACTTC.

This clonotype has more than one count but fewer than ten. V is TRBV5-1 and J is TRBJ2-7; no clear D. V was shortened by 4 bases and J by 6 bases, with 14 bases between the two germline ends. The germline V gene encodes CDR1 SGHRS and CDR2 YFSETQ. This CDR3 is built from 13 residues. CDR3 sequence: CASSVGQNAEQYF. In DNA, the CDR3 is TGCGCCAGCAGCGTGGGCCAGAACGCCGAGCAGTACTTC.

The rearrangement links TRBV5-4 to TRBJ2-2; D is possibly TRBD2 (5 bases). V was cut by 2 bases and J by 6 bases, with 11 bases left in between. The CDR3 totals 14 residues. Germline CDR1 SGHNT, CDR2 YYREEE (reference sequence). As DNA, the CDR3 is TGTGCCAGCAGCTTTCGAGGGAGTGCCGGGGAGCTGTTTTTT. As protein: CASSFRGSAGELFF.

V gene TRBV29-1 combines with J gene TRBJ2-3; D is perhaps TRBD2 (5 bases). The V and J ends lost 4 bases and 0 bases respectively, with 11 bases between them. This CDR3 contains 14 residues. Germline V gene data show CDR1 as SQVTM and CDR2 as ANQGSEA. The CDR3 here is CSVGRILSTDTQYF. The CDR3, as DNA: TGCAGCGTTGGGAGGATACTTAGCACAGATACGCAGTATTTT.

The sample holds many counts of this clonotype. The rearrangement uses TRBV7-6 and TRBJ2-1, with 9 bases fitting TRBD2. V dropped 5 bases and J dropped 6; count of bases not matched to a gene: 5. This CDR3 has 14 amino acids. From germline, CDR1 is SGHVS and CDR2 FNYEAQ. DNA for the CDR3: TGTGCCAGCAGCCCGACTAGCGGTGCCAATGAGCAGTTCTTC. Translating gives CASSPTSGANEQFF.

There are a few counts of this clonotype. The chain links TRBV7-8 to TRBJ2-2; TRBD2 matches at 12 bases. Germline values: CDR1 SGHVS, CDR2 FQNEAQ. CDR3 length: 17 amino acids. Trimming at V came to 7 bases and at J to 4 bases, leaving 10 bases not matched to a gene. The CDR3 is CASTQSSGGAATGELFF. The CDR3 bases are TGTGCCAGCACCCAGTCTAGCGGGGGGGCCGCCACCGGGGAGCTGTTTTTT.

This clonotype occurred a few times. The V gene is TRBV20-1, the J gene TRBJ1-2; D unresolved. The V gene's germline CDR1 is DFQATT and CDR2 SNEGSKA (reference sequence). V was pared by 0 bases and J by 7 bases, with 9 bases between. This CDR3 comprises 12 residues. The CDR3 loop reads CSAREIRGGYTF. CDR3 DNA: TGCAGTGCTAGAGAAATCCGGGGTGGCTACACCTTC.

This clonotype was counted only a few times. This rearrangement joins TRBV9 to TRBJ2-7; 9 positions match TRBD2. J gave up 3 bases and V 2 bases, and 3 bases lay outside the gene matches. This CDR3 contains 14 residues. Germline V CDR1 and CDR2: SGDLS, YYNGEE. The CDR3 bases are TGTGCCAGCAGCGTCGGTAGCGGGAGCTACGAGCAGTACTTC. Translation: CASSVGSGSYEQYF.

The chain uses TRBV20-1 and TRBJ2-7; 10 positions match TRBD1. Germline CDR1 DFQATT, CDR2 SNEGSKA (reference sequence). The CDR3 loop spans 14 amino acids. Trimming removed 1 base from V and 6 bases from J; junction bases left unmatched: 6. This CDR3 is CSARVRDRGSEQYF. In DNA form, the CDR3 reads TGCAGTGCTAGAGTTCGGGACAGGGGTTCCGAGCAGTACTTC.

The rearrangement uses TRBV29-1 and TRBJ2-7; D tentatively fits TRBD1 or TRBD2 (5 bases each). Looked up from germline, CDR1 is SQVTM and CDR2 is ANQGSEA. CDR3 length: 14 residues. V was trimmed by 4 bases and J by 2 bases, leaving 15 bases between them. The CDR3 sequence is CSVALGRGTYEQYF. The CDR3 bases are TGCAGCGTTGCGTTGGGGCGAGGGACCTACGAGCAGTACTTC.

The CDR3 region is CSVGGTSGKDEQFF. As DNA, the CDR3 is TGCAGCGTTGGCGGGACTAGCGGGAAGGATGAGCAGTTCTTC. The rearrangement joins TRBV29-1 to TRBJ2-1; 13 bases are a match to TRBD2. Germline trimming cut 4 bases from V and 8 bases from J; bases unmatched to any gene: 5. The germline V gene has CDR1 SQVTM and CDR2 ANQGSEA. This CDR3 comprises 14 residues.

In this sample, this clonotype turned up a few times. The CDR3 sequence is CASNLQGAPTYEQYF. The CDR3 DNA reads TGCGCCAGCAACCTACAGGGGGCCCCCACCTACGAGCAGTACTTC. This chain joins TRBV5-1 and TRBJ2-7, with 9 positions matching TRBD1. V lost 6 bases, J lost 2 bases, and 9 bases stayed unmatched. CDR1 and CDR2 from the germline V gene are SGHRS and YFSETQ. The CDR3 has 15 residues. The full variable domain, completed using reference TRBV5-1 and TRBJ2-7, is KAGVTQTPRYLIKTRGQQVTLSCSPISGHRSVSWYQQTPGQGLQFLFEYFSETQRNKGNFPGRFSGRQFSNSRSEMNVSTLELGDSALYLCASNLQGAPTYEQYFGPGTRLTVT.

This rearrangement joins TRBV7-9 to TRBJ2-7; 8 bases match TRBD2. V trimming: 2 bases; J trimming: 3 bases; junction bases outside the gene matches: 6. Germline V lookup: CDR1 SEHNR, CDR2 FQNEAQ (reference sequence). CDR3 length: 15 amino acids. Written as DNA, the CDR3 is TGTGCCAGCAGCTTAAAACAAGCGGGAGTCTACGAGCAGTACTTC. Protein sequence: CASSLKQAGVYEQYF.

There are many counts of this clonotype. The chain recombines TRBV7-9 with TRBJ2-3; the D gene is possibly TRBD2 (6 bases). This CDR3 region has 19 residues. Trimming removed 3 bases at V and 2 bases at J, with 24 bases between. The germline gives CDR1 SEHNR, CDR2 FQNEAQ (reference sequence). CDR3: CASSFRFSILGGTTDTQYF. DNA of the CDR3: TGTGCCAGCAGCTTTCGATTTAGTATTCTGGGGGGAACCACAGATACGCAGTATTTT.

V is TRBV5-5 and J is TRBJ1-6, with 9 bases fitting TRBD1. The CDR3 covers 15 residues. Per germline, CDR1 SGHKS and CDR2 YYEKEE (reference sequence). Unmatched junction bases numbered 3, after V lost 1 base and J lost 7 bases. In DNA form, the CDR3 reads TGTGCCAGCAGCTTGAGAGGACAGGGGAATTCACCCCTCCACTTT. It yields the protein CASSLRGQGNSPLHF.

This clonotype was seen a few times. The chain has TRBV10-2 and TRBJ1-1; no clear D gene. Germline CDR1 reads WSHSY; CDR2 reads SAAADI. The CDR3 contains 15 residues. Trimming shortened V by 4 bases and J by 9 bases, and 21 bases separated the two germline ends. The CDR3 bases are TGCGCCAGCAGTGGAGAAGAGAAGGGTTTACCTCAAGCTTTCTTT. Its translation: CASSGEEKGLPQAFF.